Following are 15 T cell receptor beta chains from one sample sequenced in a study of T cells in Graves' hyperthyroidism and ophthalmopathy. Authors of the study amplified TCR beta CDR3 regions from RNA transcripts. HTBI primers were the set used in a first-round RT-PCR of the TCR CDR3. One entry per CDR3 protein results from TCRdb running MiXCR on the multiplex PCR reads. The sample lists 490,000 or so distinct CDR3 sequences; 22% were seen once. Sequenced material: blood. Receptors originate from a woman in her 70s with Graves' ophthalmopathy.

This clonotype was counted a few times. In DNA form, the CDR3 reads TGCAGTGCTACCAGGATAGGGGGGTCCAAAAACATTCAGTACTTC. Its translation: CSATRIGGSKNIQYF. The genes are TRBV20-1 and TRBJ2-4; the D gene could be TRBD1 or TRBD2 (6 bases each). Germline V CDR1 and CDR2: DFQATT, SNEGSKA (reference sequence). The V gene lost 4 bases and the J gene lost 2 bases, with 15 bases spanning the gap. This CDR3 spans 15 amino acids.

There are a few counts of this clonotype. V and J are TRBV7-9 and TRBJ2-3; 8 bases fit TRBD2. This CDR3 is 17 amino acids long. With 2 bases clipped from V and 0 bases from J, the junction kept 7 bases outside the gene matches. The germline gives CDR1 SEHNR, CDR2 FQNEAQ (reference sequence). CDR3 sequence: CASSLLAGLSSTDTQYF. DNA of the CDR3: TGTGCCAGCAGCTTATTAGCGGGACTAAGTAGCACAGATACGCAGTATTTT.

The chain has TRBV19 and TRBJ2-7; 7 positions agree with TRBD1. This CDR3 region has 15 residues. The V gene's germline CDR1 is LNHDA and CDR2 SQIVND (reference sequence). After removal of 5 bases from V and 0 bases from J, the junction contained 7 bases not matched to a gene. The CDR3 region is CASSDRDRFSYEQYF. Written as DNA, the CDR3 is TGTGCCAGTAGTGACCGGGACAGATTCTCCTACGAGCAGTACTTC.

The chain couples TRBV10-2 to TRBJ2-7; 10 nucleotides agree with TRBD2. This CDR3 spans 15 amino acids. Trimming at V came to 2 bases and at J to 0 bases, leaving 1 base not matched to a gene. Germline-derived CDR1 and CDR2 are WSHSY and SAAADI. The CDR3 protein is CASSETSGISYEQYF. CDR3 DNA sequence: TGCGCCAGCAGTGAGACTAGCGGGATCTCCTACGAGCAGTACTTC.

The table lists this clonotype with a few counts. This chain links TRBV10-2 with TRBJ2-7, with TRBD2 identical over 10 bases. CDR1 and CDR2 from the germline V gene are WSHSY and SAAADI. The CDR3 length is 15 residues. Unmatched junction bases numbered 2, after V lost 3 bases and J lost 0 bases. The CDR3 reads CASSDLAGDSYEQYF. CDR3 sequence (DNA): TGCGCCAGCAGTGACCTAGCGGGAGACTCCTACGAGCAGTACTTC.

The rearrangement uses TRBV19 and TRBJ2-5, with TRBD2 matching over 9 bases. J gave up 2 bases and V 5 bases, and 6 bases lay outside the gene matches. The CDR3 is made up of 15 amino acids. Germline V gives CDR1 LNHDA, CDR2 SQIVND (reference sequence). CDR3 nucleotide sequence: TGTGCCAGTAGTGAATGGACTAGCGTGCAAGAGACCCAGTACTTC. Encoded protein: CASSEWTSVQETQYF.

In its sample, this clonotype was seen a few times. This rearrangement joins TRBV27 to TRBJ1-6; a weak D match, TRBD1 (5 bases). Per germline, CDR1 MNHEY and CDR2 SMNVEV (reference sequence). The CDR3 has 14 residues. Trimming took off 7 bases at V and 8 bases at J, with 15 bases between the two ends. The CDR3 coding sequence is TGTGCCAGCAAATCCGGGACCGATTATTCACCCCTCCACTTT. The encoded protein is CASKSGTDYSPLHF.

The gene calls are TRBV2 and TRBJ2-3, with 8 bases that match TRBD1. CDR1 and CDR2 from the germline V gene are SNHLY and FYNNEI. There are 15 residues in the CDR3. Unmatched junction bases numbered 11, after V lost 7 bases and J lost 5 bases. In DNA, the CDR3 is TGTGCCAGCAACCCCAGGGGGCTGGAGGGAGATACGCAGTATTTT. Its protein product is CASNPRGLEGDTQYF. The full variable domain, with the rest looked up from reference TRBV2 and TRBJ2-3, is EPEVTQTPSHQVTQMGQEVILRCVPISNHLYFYWYRQILGQKVEFLVSFYNNEISEKSEIFDDQFSVERPDGSNFTLKIRSTKLEDSAMYFCASNPRGLEGDTQYFGPGTRLTVL.

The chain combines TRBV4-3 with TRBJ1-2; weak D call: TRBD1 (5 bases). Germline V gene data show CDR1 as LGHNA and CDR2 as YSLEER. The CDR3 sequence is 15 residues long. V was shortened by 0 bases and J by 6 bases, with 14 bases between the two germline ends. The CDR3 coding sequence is TGCGCCAGCAGCCAAGATATTCCCGTAGGGGATGGCTACACCTTC. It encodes CASSQDIPVGDGYTF.

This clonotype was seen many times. The CDR3 region has the DNA TGTGCCAGCAGCTTAGATAGCGGGATCATAGCAGATACGCAGTATTTT. Amino acid sequence: CASSLDSGIIADTQYF. The chain has TRBV11-2 and TRBJ2-3; 8 nucleotides line up with TRBD2. V was pared by 0 bases and J by 4 bases, with 6 bases of the junction left unmatched. The CDR3 is 16 amino acids. Germline V gene lookup returns CDR1 SGHAT and CDR2 FQNNGV.

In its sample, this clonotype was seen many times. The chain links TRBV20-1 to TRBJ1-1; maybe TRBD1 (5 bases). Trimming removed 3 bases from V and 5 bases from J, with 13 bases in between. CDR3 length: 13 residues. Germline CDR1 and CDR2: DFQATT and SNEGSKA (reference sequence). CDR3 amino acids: CSASQGWETEAFF. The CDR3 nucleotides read TGCAGTGCTAGTCAGGGCTGGGAGACTGAAGCTTTCTTT.

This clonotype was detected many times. The CDR3 sequence: CASSEPGRGAEAFF. The CDR3 bases are TGTGCCAGCAGTGAACCGGGGCGAGGCGCTGAAGCTTTCTTT. The V call is TRBV2, the J call TRBJ1-1; D may be TRBD1 (5 bases). V dropped 2 bases and J dropped 6 bases, with 13 bases sitting between them. The CDR3 runs 14 residues. Germline V gene sequence: CDR1 SNHLY, CDR2 FYNNEI.

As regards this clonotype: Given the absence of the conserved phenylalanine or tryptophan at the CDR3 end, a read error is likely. CDR3 residues: CATLLADSYNEQFS. CDR3 DNA sequence: TGTGCCACCTTACTAGCGGATTCCTACAATGAGCAGTTCTCC. This chain uses TRBV6-1 with TRBJ2-1; 8 bases match TRBD2. Germline trimming cut 10 bases from V and 1 base from J; bases unmatched to any gene: 6. The CDR3 consists of 14 residues. Per germline, CDR1 MNHNS and CDR2 SASEGT.

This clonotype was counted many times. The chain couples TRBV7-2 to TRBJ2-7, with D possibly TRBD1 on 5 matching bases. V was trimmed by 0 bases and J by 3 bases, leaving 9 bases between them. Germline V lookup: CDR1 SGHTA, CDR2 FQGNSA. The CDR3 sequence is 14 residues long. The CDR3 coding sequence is TGTGCCAGCAGCTTAGCGGGGCACCTCTACGAGCAGTACTTC. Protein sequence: CASSLAGHLYEQYF. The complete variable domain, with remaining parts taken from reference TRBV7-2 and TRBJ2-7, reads GAGVSQSPSNKVTEKGKDVELRCDPISGHTALYWYRQSLGQGLEFLIYFQGNSAPDKSGLPSDRFSAERTGGSVSTLTIQRTQQEDSAVYLCASSLAGHLYEQYFGPGTRLTVT.

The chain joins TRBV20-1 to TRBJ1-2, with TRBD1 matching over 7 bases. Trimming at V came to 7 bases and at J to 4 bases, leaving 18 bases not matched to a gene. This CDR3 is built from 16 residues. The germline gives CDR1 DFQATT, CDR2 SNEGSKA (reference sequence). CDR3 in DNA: TGCAGTGTACCTCTCGACAGGGTTGCATCTAGCTATGGCTACACCTTC. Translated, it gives CSVPLDRVASSYGYTF.